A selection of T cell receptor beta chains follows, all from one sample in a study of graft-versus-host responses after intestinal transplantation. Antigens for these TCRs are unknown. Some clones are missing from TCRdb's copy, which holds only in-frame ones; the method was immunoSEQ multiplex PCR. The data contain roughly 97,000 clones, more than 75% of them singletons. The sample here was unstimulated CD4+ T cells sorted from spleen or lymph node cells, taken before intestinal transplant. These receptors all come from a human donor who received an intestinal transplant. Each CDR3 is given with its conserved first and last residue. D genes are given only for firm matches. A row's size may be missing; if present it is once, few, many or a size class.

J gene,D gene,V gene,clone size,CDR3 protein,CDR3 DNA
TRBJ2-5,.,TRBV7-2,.,CASSLELLYQETQYF,TGTGCCAGCAGCTTAGAGTTACTATACCAAGAGACCCAGTACTTC
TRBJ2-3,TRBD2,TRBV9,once,CASSVVGSGGPDTQYF,TGTGCCAGCAGCGTAGTAGGTAGCGGGGGACCAGATACGCAGTATTTT
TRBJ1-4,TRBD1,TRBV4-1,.,CASSPTKLQGLANEKLFF,TGCGCCAGCAGCCCCACAAAGCTACAGGGGTTAGCTAATGAAAAACTGTTTTTT
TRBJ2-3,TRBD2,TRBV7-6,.,CASSQGLAGFGRSDTQYF,TGTGCCAGCAGCCAGGGACTAGCGGGGTTTGGGCGTTCAGATACGCAGTATTTT
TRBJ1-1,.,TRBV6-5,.,CASSYSLVGSTEAFF,TGTGCCAGCAGTTACTCCCTTGTGGGGAGTACTGAAGCTTTCTTT
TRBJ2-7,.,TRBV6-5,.,CASRFASDAYEQYF,TGTGCCAGTCGATTTGCCTCCGACGCCTACGAGCAGTACTTC
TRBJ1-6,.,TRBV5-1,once,CASSLAGGVFGNSPLHF,TGCGCCAGCAGCTTGGCGGGTGGGGTCTTTGGGAATTCACCCCTCCACTTT
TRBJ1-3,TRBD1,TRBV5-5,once,CASSLRQGDTIYF,TGTGCCAGCAGCTTGCGACAGGGGGACACCATATATTTT
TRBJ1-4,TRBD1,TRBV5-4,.,CASSTQGASNEKLFF,TGTGCCAGCAGCACTCAGGGGGCATCTAATGAAAAACTGTTTTTT
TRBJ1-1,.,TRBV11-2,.,CASSPRDGNTEAFF,TGTGCCAGCAGCCCCAGGGACGGTAACACTGAAGCTTTCTTT
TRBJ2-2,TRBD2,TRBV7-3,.,CASGTSGNTGELFF,TGTGCCAGCGGAACTAGCGGGAACACCGGGGAGCTGTTTTTT
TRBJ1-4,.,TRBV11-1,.,CASSSALDRTTNEKLFF,TGTGCCAGCAGCTCAGCCCTCGACAGGACAACTAATGAAAAACTGTTTTTT
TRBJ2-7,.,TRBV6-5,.,CASRKDRRAYEQYF,TGTGCCAGCAGGAAGGACAGACGCGCCTACGAGCAGTACTTC
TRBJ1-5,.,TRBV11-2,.,CASSSNRGNQPQHF,TGTGCCAGCAGCTCTAACAGGGGCAATCAGCCCCAGCATTTT
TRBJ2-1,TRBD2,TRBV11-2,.,CASSTGTSAYNEQFF,TGTGCCAGCAGCACCGGGACTAGCGCCTACAATGAGCAGTTCTTC
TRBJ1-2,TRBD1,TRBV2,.,CASRETGGNYGYTF,TGTGCCAGCAGGGAGACAGGGGGCAACTATGGCTACACCTTC
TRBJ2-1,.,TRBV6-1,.,CASSELWETYNEQFF,TGTGCCAGCAGTGAATTGTGGGAAACCTACAATGAGCAGTTCTTC
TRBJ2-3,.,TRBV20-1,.,CSATSTDTQYF,TGCAGTGCAACTAGCACAGATACGCAGTATTTT
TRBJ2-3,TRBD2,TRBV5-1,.,CASSLGTSGIGDTQYF,TGCGCCAGCAGCTTGGGGACTAGCGGGATAGGAGATACGCAGTATTTT
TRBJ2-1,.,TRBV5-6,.,CASSVTSRNEQFF,TGTGCCAGCAGTGTCACGTCTCGGAATGAGCAGTTCTTC
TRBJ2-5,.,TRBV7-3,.,CASSPRQEETQYF,TGTGCCAGCAGCCCAAGACAGGAAGAGACCCAGTACTTC
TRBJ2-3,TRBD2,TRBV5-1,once,CASRLAGGGDTQYF,TGCGCCAGTAGACTAGCGGGGGGCGGAGATACGCAGTATTTT
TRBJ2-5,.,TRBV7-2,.,CASSLSETQYF,TGTGCCAGCAGCTTATCCGAGACCCAGTACTTC
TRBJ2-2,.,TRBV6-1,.,CASNPQFNTGELFF,TGTGCCAGCAACCCTCAGTTCAACACCGGGGAGCTGTTTTTT
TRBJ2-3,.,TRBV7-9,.,CASSFRGSTDTQYF,TGTGCCAGCAGCTTTAGGGGGAGCACAGATACGCAGTATTTT
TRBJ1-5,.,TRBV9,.,CASSVQGNQPQHF,TGTGCCAGCAGCGTACAGGGCAATCAGCCCCAGCATTTT
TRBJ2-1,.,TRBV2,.,CASTPRGGGSYNEQFF,TGTGCCAGCACCCCCAGGGGGGGAGGCTCCTACAATGAGCAGTTCTTC
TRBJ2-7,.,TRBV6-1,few,CASSRGPSGEQYF,TGTGCCAGCAGCCGGGGTCCATCTGGTGAGCAGTACTTC
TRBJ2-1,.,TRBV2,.,CASSVSSSSYNEQFF,TGTGCCAGCAGTGTTAGCTCCAGCTCCTACAATGAGCAGTTCTTC
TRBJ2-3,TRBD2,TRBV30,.,CAWSVGLAGGGDTQYF,TGTGCCTGGAGTGTAGGACTAGCGGGAGGTGGAGATACGCAGTATTTT
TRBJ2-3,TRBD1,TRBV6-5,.,CASRHRGQTDTQYF,TGTGCCAGCAGGCACAGGGGGCAAACAGATACGCAGTATTTT
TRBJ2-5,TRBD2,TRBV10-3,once,CAISEISGLLVETQYF,TGTGCCATCAGCGAAATATCGGGACTACTTGTGGAGACCCAGTACTTC
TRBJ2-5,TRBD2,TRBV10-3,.,CAISEGVAGGPGETQYF,TGTGCCATCAGTGAAGGGGTAGCGGGGGGGCCGGGCGAGACCCAGTACTTC
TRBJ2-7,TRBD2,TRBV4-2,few,CASSQLAGGSYEQYF,TGTGCCAGCAGCCAACTAGCGGGAGGCAGCTACGAGCAGTACTTC
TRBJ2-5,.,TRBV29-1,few,CSVEQTVERETQYF,TGCAGCGTTGAACAAACAGTGGAACGAGAGACCCAGTACTTC
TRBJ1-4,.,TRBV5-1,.,CASSLNHGRIDEKLFF,TGCGCCAGCAGCCTCAACCACGGACGGATTGATGAAAAACTGTTTTTT
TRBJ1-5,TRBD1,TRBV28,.,CASNKQGSNQPQHF,TGTGCCAGCAATAAACAGGGGAGCAATCAGCCCCAGCATTTT
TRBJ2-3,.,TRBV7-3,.,CASRLENTDTQYF,TGTGCCAGCAGACTAGAGAATACAGATACGCAGTATTTT
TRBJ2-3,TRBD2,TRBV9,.,CASSPRGAGPDTQYF,TGTGCCAGCAGCCCCCGGGGAGCGGGGCCAGATACGCAGTATTTT
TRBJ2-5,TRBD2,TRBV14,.,CASSPQKREGQETQYF,TGTGCCAGCAGCCCTCAGAAGCGGGAGGGCCAAGAGACCCAGTACTTC
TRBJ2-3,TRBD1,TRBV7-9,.,CASSMGQSTDTQYF,TGTGCCAGCAGCATGGGACAGAGCACAGATACGCAGTATTTT
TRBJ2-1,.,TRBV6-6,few,CASSTLGIHGNNEQFF,TGTGCCAGCAGTACTCTAGGGATCCACGGTAACAATGAGCAGTTCTTC
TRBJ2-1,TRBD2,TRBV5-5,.,CASSLGLAGIPYNEQFF,TGTGCCAGCAGCTTGGGACTAGCGGGAATTCCCTACAATGAGCAGTTCTTC
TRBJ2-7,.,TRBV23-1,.,CASSQSRFGSGLDSSYEQYF,TGCGCCAGCAGTCAATCGAGATTTGGCAGCGGACTCGACAGCTCCTACGAGCAGTACTTC
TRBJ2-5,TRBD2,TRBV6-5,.,CASRVAGHQETQYF,TGTGCCAGCAGGGTAGCGGGACACCAAGAGACCCAGTACTTC
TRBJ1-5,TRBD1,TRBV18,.,CASSLYTDREGQPQHF,TGTGCCAGCTCACTTTACACTGACAGGGAAGGTCAGCCCCAGCATTTT